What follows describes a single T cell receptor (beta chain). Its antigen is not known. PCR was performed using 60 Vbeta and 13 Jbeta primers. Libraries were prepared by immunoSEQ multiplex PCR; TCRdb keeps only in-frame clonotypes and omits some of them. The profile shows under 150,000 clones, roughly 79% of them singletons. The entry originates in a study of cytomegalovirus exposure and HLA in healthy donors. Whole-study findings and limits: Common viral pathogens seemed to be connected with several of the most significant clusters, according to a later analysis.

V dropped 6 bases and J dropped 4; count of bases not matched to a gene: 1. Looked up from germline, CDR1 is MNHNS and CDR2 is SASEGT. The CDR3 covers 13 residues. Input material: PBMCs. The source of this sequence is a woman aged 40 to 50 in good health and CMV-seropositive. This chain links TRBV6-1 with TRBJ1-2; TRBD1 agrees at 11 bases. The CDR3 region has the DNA TGTGCCAGCAGGGACAGGGGGCGCTATGGCTACACCTTC. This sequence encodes CASRDRGRYGYTF.